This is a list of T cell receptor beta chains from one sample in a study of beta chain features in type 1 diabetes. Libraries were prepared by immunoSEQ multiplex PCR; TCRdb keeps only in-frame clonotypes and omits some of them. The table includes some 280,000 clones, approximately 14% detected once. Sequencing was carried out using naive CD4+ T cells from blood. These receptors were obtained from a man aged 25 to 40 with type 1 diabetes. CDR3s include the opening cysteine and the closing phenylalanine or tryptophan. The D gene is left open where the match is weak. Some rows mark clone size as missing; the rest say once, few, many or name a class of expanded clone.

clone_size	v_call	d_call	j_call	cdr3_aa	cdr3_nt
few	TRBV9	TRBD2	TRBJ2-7	CASSPRGLAGGSTYEQYF	TGTGCCAGCAGCCCCCGTGGGCTAGCGGGAGGTAGCACCTACGAGCAGTACTTC
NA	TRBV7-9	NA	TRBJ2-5	CASSFWGREETQYF	TGTGCCAGCAGCTTCTGGGGGCGAGAAGAGACCCAGTACTTC
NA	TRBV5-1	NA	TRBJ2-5	CASGIDSQETQYF	TGCGCCAGCGGAATCGACAGTCAAGAGACCCAGTACTTC
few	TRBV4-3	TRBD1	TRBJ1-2	CASSQEGTANYGYTF	TGCGCCAGCAGCCAAGAAGGGACAGCTAACTATGGCTACACCTTC
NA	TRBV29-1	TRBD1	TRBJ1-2	CSADRAGANYGYTF	TGCAGCGCCGACAGGGCTGGGGCTAACTATGGCTACACCTTC
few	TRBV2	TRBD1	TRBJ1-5	CASRTGSNQPQHF	TGTGCCAGCAGGACAGGGAGCAATCAGCCCCAGCATTTT
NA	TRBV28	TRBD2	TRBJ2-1	CARTGLAGGPSYNEQFF	TGTGCCAGGACGGGGCTAGCGGGAGGGCCCTCCTACAATGAGCAGTTCTTC
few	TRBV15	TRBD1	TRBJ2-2	CATSRRQGNVPGELFF	TGTGCCACCAGCAGGCGACAGGGGAATGTTCCCGGGGAGCTGTTTTTT
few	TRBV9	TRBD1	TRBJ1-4	CASSVSQGAGEKLFF	TGTGCCAGCAGCGTTTCACAGGGGGCGGGTGAAAAACTGTTTTTT
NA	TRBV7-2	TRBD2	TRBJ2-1	CASSLGGSQGNEQFF	TGTGCCAGCAGCTTGGGCGGGAGTCAGGGCAATGAGCAGTTCTTC
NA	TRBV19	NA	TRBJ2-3	CASKQNLGGTDTQYF	TGTGCCAGCAAGCAAAATTTGGGCGGCACAGATACGCAGTATTTT
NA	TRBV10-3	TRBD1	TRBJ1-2	CAISGDSNYGYTF	TGTGCCATCAGCGGGGACAGTAACTATGGCTACACCTTC
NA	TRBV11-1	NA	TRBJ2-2	CASSLERSGELFF	TGTGCCAGCAGCTTAGAGAGGAGCGGGGAGCTGTTTTTT
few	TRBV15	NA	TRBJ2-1	CATSRESLLYNEQFF	TGTGCCACCAGCAGAGAATCCCTACTGTACAATGAGCAGTTCTTC